One sample yielded the 26 T cell receptor beta chains listed below, sequenced in a study of control samples from healthy donors and cancer patients. Clones were read by immunoSEQ multiplex PCR, and TCRdb kept only the in-frame ones, dropping some. The sample consists of 110,000 to 150,000 clones, about 88% of them appearing once. Sequencing used blood. These receptors were obtained from a woman in her 30s in good health.

This clone was seen once. In the same sample, other DNA sequences code for this CDR3. The chain links TRBV5-1 to TRBJ1-5; no definite D call. V gave up 0 bases and J gave up 1 base, with 2 bases separating them. The CDR3 is 13 residues long. From germline, CDR1 is SGHRS and CDR2 YFSETQ. The CDR3 sequence is CASSLDSNQPQHF. CDR3 sequence (DNA): TGCGCCAGCAGCTTGGACAGCAATCAGCCCCAGCATTTT.

This chain connects TRBV5-1 to TRBJ1-2, with 10 bases that match TRBD1. Unmatched junction bases numbered 9, after V lost 2 bases and J lost 8 bases. CDR1 and CDR2 (germline): SGHRS, YFSETQ. The CDR3 length is 15 residues. This CDR3 is CASSLGDRGRDGYTF. Written as DNA, the CDR3 is TGCGCCAGCAGCTTAGGCGACAGGGGGCGCGACGGCTACACCTTC.

J is TRBJ2-7 and V is TRBV6-1, with TRBD2 matching over 7 bases. This CDR3 contains 15 residues. The V gene's germline CDR1 is MNHNS and CDR2 SASEGT. V was pared by 1 base and J by 1 base, with 4 bases of the junction left unmatched. This chain's CDR3 is CASSEVRDYSYEQYF. CDR3 DNA sequence: TGTGCCAGCAGTGAAGTCCGGGACTATTCCTACGAGCAGTACTTC.

This clone was seen just once. The chain couples TRBV19 to TRBJ2-3; the match to TRBD2 covers 10 bases. The CDR3 loop spans 15 amino acids. The germline V gene has CDR1 LNHDA and CDR2 SQIVND (reference sequence). Unmatched junction bases numbered 4, after V lost 3 bases and J lost 4 bases. The CDR3 loop is CASSIAAGGSDTQYF. In DNA form, the CDR3 reads TGTGCCAGTAGTATTGCAGCGGGAGGGTCAGATACGCAGTATTTT.

V and J are TRBV9 and TRBJ2-2, with 11 bases matching TRBD2. With V trimmed by 3 bases and J by 6 bases, 7 bases remained unmatched. CDR1 is SGDLS, CDR2 YYNGEE, per germline. The CDR3 runs 16 residues. This CDR3 is CASSGLLAGVPGELFF. CDR3 nucleotides: TGTGCCAGCAGCGGCCTACTAGCGGGAGTACCCGGGGAGCTGTTTTTT.

The genes are TRBV5-1 and TRBJ2-7, with 12 bases lining up with TRBD2. J lost 4 bases, V lost 1 base, and 3 bases had no gene match. CDR1 and CDR2 (germline): SGHRS, YFSETQ. The CDR3 loop spans 15 amino acids. The CDR3 region is CASSLSSGREYEQYF. CDR3 coding DNA: TGCGCCAGCAGCTTGTCTAGCGGGAGGGAGTACGAGCAGTACTTC. Supplemented by reference TRBV5-1 and TRBJ2-7, the full variable domain reads KAGVTQTPRYLIKTRGQQVTLSCSPISGHRSVSWYQQTPGQGLQFLFEYFSETQRNKGNFPGRFSGRQFSNSRSEMNVSTLELGDSALYLCASSLSSGREYEQYFGPGTRLTVT.

The chain recombines TRBV24-1 with TRBJ1-6; 10 bases are a match to TRBD1. The CDR3 runs 17 residues. The J segment lost 14 bases and the V segment lost 0 bases, leaving 12 bases of the junction unmatched. Germline CDR1 is KGHDR and CDR2 is SFDVKD. CDR3 nucleotides: TGTGCCACCAGTGATTTGCCGGGACAGGGGATTCGGATCACCCTCCACTTT. Amino acid sequence: CATSDLPGQGIRITLHF.

The gene calls are TRBV20-1 and TRBJ1-1, with 7 bases identical to TRBD1. Looked up from germline, CDR1 is DFQATT and CDR2 is SNEGSKA (reference sequence). Trimming took 3 bases from V and 3 from J; bases not matched to a gene: 13. This CDR3 comprises 16 residues. CDR3 nucleotides: TGCAGTGCTAGTGGCCGGGCAGGGGGATCGTACACTGAAGCTTTCTTT. This gives the protein CSASGRAGGSYTEAFF.

The chain is built from TRBV6-5 and TRBJ1-3; D uncertain. The CDR3 is 13 residues long. V was cut by 8 bases and J by 0 bases, with 8 bases left in between. Per germline, CDR1 MNHEY and CDR2 SVGAGI. In DNA, the CDR3 is TGTGCCAGCGAAGGAGGCTCTGGAAACACCATATATTTT. Translated: CASEGGSGNTIYF.

The chain combines TRBV5-4 with TRBJ2-5, with D perhaps matching TRBD1 or TRBD2 (5 bases each). Per germline, CDR1 SGHNT and CDR2 YYREEE (reference sequence). The length of the CDR3 is 14 residues. Trimming took off 4 bases at V and 5 bases at J, with 15 bases between the two ends. The CDR3 bases are TGTGCCAGCAGCCCAGGGAGTTCAGGGGAGACCCAGTACTTC. It encodes CASSPGSSGETQYF.

This clone was observed a single time. The V gene is TRBV5-6, the J gene TRBJ2-5; 11 nucleotides align to TRBD2. The germline CDR1 and CDR2 sequences are SGHDT and YYEEEE. After removal of 0 bases from V and 5 bases from J, the junction contained 6 bases not matched to a gene. CDR3 size: 16 residues. The CDR3 sequence: CASSLGLAGFRETQYF. The CDR3 coding sequence is TGTGCCAGCAGCTTGGGACTAGCGGGATTTCGGGAGACCCAGTACTTC.

This chain uses TRBV7-7 with TRBJ2-1; the match to TRBD2 covers 9 bases. The CDR3 is made up of 16 amino acids. V lost 5 bases and J lost 4; bases outside the gene matches: 9. The germline gives CDR1 SSHAT, CDR2 FNYEAQ (reference sequence). The CDR3 nucleotides are TGTGCCAGCAGCGCGCTGACTAGCGGATCTTACAATGAGCAGTTCTTC. This gives the protein CASSALTSGSYNEQFF. Looking up the rest from reference TRBV7-7 and TRBJ2-1 gives the full variable domain: GAGVSQSPRYKVTKRGQDVTLRCDPISSHATLYWYQQALGQGPEFLTYFNYEAQPDKSGLPSDRFSAERPEGSISTLTIQRTEQRDSAMYRCASSALTSGSYNEQFFGPGTRLTVL.

The V gene is TRBV19, the J gene TRBJ2-2; no firm D call. The CDR3 totals 14 residues. With 4 bases removed from V and 3 bases from J, the gap between germline ends came to 9 bases. From germline, CDR1 is LNHDA and CDR2 SQIVND (reference sequence). Here the CDR3 DNA reads TGTGCCAGTAGTACCCAAGGTTACACCGGGGAGCTGTTTTTT. Encoded protein: CASSTQGYTGELFF.

The chain employs TRBV6-5 and TRBJ2-1; TRBD2 matches at 7 bases. CDR1 is MNHEY and CDR2 is SVGAGI in the germline V gene. This CDR3 contains 14 residues. V was pared by 7 bases and J by 6 bases, with 9 bases of the junction left unmatched. The chain's CDR3 is CASIFLADSNEQFF. The CDR3 DNA reads as TGTGCCAGCATATTTCTAGCGGACTCCAATGAGCAGTTCTTC.

The rearrangement uses TRBV7-9 and TRBJ2-1; D is ambiguous. The CDR3 has 13 residues. Trimming cost V 1 base and J 5 bases, with 6 bases left between them. CDR1 is SEHNR and CDR2 is FQNEAQ in the germline V gene (reference sequence). This CDR3 reads CASSLDENNEQFF. As DNA, the CDR3 is TGTGCCAGCAGCTTAGACGAAAACAATGAGCAGTTCTTC.

As concerns this clone: Within the sample, other DNA sequences also encode this same CDR3. The chain combines TRBV12-3 or TRBV12-4 with TRBJ2-7; no definite D call. Deletions cut 3 bases from V and 3 bases from J, with 3 bases between. This CDR3 has 11 amino acids. CDR3 amino acids: CASSLGYEQYF. DNA of the CDR3: TGTGCCAGCAGTTTGGGCTACGAGCAGTACTTC.

The rearrangement uses TRBV3-1 (or the pseudogene TRBV3-2) and TRBJ1-1; D remains ambiguous. Trimming took off 0 bases at V and 7 bases at J, with 15 bases between the two ends. The CDR3 length is 15 residues. Germline V lookup: CDR1 LGHDT, CDR2 YNNKEL (reference sequence). CDR3 nucleotide sequence: TGTGCCAGCAGCCAAGATGTGAAGGGCAGAGATGAAGCTTTCTTT. As protein: CASSQDVKGRDEAFF.

The count of this clone is one. This chain connects TRBV2 to TRBJ1-5, with D hard to call. The V gene lost 8 bases and the J gene lost 4 bases, with 9 bases spanning the gap. Germline values: CDR1 SNHLY, CDR2 FYNNEI. The CDR3 runs 12 residues. The CDR3 here is CASHTDNQPQHF. The CDR3 nucleotides are TGTGCCAGCCATACAGATAATCAGCCCCAGCATTTT.

J is TRBJ2-7 and V is TRBV18; TRBD1 aligns across 7 bases. Germline V gene sequence: CDR1 KGHSH, CDR2 LQKENI. J lost 6 bases, V lost 8 bases, and 10 bases had no gene match. The CDR3 is 13 residues long. Here the CDR3 reads CASALWTGTEQYF. CDR3 sequence (DNA): TGTGCCAGCGCACTTTGGACAGGCACCGAGCAGTACTTC. Together with reference TRBV18 and TRBJ2-7, the CDR3 gives the full variable domain: NAGVMQNPRHLVRRRGQEARLRCSPMKGHSHVYWYRQLPEEGLKFMVYLQKENIIDESGMPKERFSAEFPKEGPSILRIQQVVRGDSAAYFCASALWTGTEQYFGPGTRLTVT.

The chain recombines TRBV20-1 with TRBJ1-1; perhaps TRBD1 as D (5 bases). CDR1 DFQATT and CDR2 SNEGSKA come from the germline V gene (reference sequence). V gave up 4 bases and J gave up 5 bases, with 8 bases separating them. The CDR3 contains 11 residues. CDR3 region: CSAKGHTEAFF. The CDR3 region has the DNA TGCAGTGCTAAGGGGCATACTGAAGCTTTCTTT.

This chain links TRBV11-2 with TRBJ2-1; 7 bases align to TRBD2. CDR1 and CDR2 (germline): SGHAT, FQNNGV. V lost 1 base to trimming and J lost 10 bases; unmatched junction nucleotides: 10. The CDR3 loop spans 15 amino acids. In DNA, the CDR3 is TGTGCCAGCAGCTTAGGCGGGACTACCCGTGAGGAGCAGTTCTTC. Its protein product is CASSLGGTTREEQFF.

This CDR3 is CASSLMNTEAFF. The CDR3 DNA reads TGTGCCAGCAGTCTTATGAACACTGAAGCTTTCTTT. The V and J genes are TRBV3-1 (or the pseudogene TRBV3-2) and TRBJ1-1; no firm D call. V was clipped by 6 bases and J by 0 bases, with 5 bases between them. The CDR3 has 12 residues. Per the germline V gene, CDR1 is LGHDT and CDR2 is YNNKEL (reference sequence).

The J gene is TRBJ1-1, the V gene TRBV3-1 (or the pseudogene TRBV3-2); 7 nucleotides line up with TRBD1. The CDR3 totals 16 residues. Germline V CDR1 and CDR2: LGHDT, YNNKEL (reference sequence). The V and J ends lost 0 bases and 0 bases, in that order; junction bases with no gene match: 4. The CDR3 DNA sequence: TGTGCCAGCAGCCAAGATCCGGGACAGTTGAACACTGAAGCTTTCTTT. As protein: CASSQDPGQLNTEAFF.

The chain combines TRBV7-3 with TRBJ1-2; D call uncertain. The CDR3 sequence is 13 residues long. Trimming took off 8 bases at V and 1 base at J, with 11 bases between the two ends. Germline CDR1 SGHTA, CDR2 FQGTGA. The chain's CDR3 is CASALEGNYGYTF. The CDR3 DNA reads as TGTGCCAGCGCTTTGGAGGGTAACTATGGCTACACCTTC.

The chain carries TRBV11-2 and TRBJ1-1; TRBD1 is a possible D gene (6 bases). The ends were cut back, 5 bases at V and 3 bases at J, with 19 bases in the middle. Germline V lookup: CDR1 SGHAT, CDR2 FQNNGV. This CDR3 spans 16 amino acids. The CDR3 is CASSTGTLRVDTEAFF. The CDR3 DNA follows: TGTGCCAGCAGCACCGGGACACTCCGGGTTGACACTGAAGCTTTCTTT.

This clone showed up just a few times. J is TRBJ2-4 and V is TRBV28; maybe TRBD2 (5 bases). The V end lost 6 bases, the J end lost 0 bases, and 9 bases lay between the germline ends. Germline values: CDR1 MDHEN, CDR2 SYDVKM. The CDR3 has 14 amino acids. DNA of the CDR3: TGTGCCAGCAGGAAGCGGCTAGCCAAAAACATTCAGTACTTC. Protein sequence: CASRKRLAKNIQYF.